These 18 T cell receptor beta chains were all obtained from the same sample, sequenced in a study of T-cell reconstitution after alpha-beta-depleted transplantation in children. Unique molecular identifiers were used to barcode this TCRbeta library. TCRdb re-analysed the PCR reads in MiXCR, keeping a single row per CDR3 protein. Of more than 120,000 distinct CDR3 sequences in the sample, more than 8% are singletons; the top ten hold 18%. Sequencing was performed on PBMCs, mostly from graft donor cells, taken 180 days after TCRalphabeta/CD19-depleted stem cell transplant. Every receptor here comes from a female patient aged 2-15 years who had a stem cell transplant for congenital amegakaryocytic thrombocytopenia, so the T cells may come from the graft donor.

This clonotype was seen repeatedly, ten times or more. V gene TRBV20-1 combines with J gene TRBJ1-4; D not certain. Germline lookup yields CDR1 DFQATT and CDR2 SNEGSKA (reference sequence). Trimming shortened V by 5 bases and J by 0 bases, and 10 bases separated the two germline ends. The CDR3 is 14 residues long. The CDR3 reads CSALQETTNEKLFF. CDR3 DNA: TGCAGTGCTCTCCAAGAGACAACTAATGAAAAACTGTTTTTT.

With respect to this clonotype: This clone may be a read error of a much larger clone one base away. The chain is built from TRBV15 and TRBJ1-2; 7 bases agree with TRBD1. The germline V gene has CDR1 LNHNV and CDR2 YYDKDF (reference sequence). The CDR3 spans 14 residues. The CDR3 here is CSTSRGDSYYGYTF. CDR3 nucleotides: TGTTCCACCAGCAGAGGGGACAGCTACTATGGCTACACCTTC.

This clonotype showed up many times. The CDR3 protein is CASSFGTGAYEQYF. CDR3 coding DNA: TGTGCCAGCAGCTTTGGTACAGGAGCCTACGAGCAGTACTTC. V usage is TRBV5-6 and J usage is TRBJ2-7, with D possibly matching TRBD1 (5 bases). V was cut by 2 bases and J by 2 bases, with 11 bases left in between. From germline, CDR1 is SGHDT and CDR2 YYEEEE. The CDR3 totals 14 residues.

This clonotype was detected a few times. The J gene is TRBJ1-1, the V gene TRBV30; TRBD1 is a possible D gene (5 bases). Germline CDR1 and CDR2: GTSNPN and SVGIG (reference sequence). The CDR3 runs 13 residues. Trimming stripped 3 bases from V and 0 bases from J, with 8 bases between. The CDR3 is CAWRDTMNTEAFF. CDR3 coding DNA: TGTGCCTGGAGGGACACCATGAACACTGAAGCTTTCTTT.

The chain recombines TRBV23-1 with TRBJ1-1; D gene unclear. TRBV23-1 is an open reading frame, and its role is uncertain. Trimming took off 3 bases at V and 3 bases at J, with 20 bases between the two ends. This CDR3 has 17 residues. This chain's CDR3 is CASSHREEGGVYTEAFF. As DNA, the CDR3 is TGCGCCAGCAGTCACCGGGAGGAGGGAGGAGTTTACACTGAAGCTTTCTTT.

This clonotype was detected ten times or more. This sequence joins TRBV6-5 and TRBJ2-2, with D possibly TRBD2 on 7 matching bases. CDR3 length: 15 residues. Looked up from germline, CDR1 is MNHEY and CDR2 is SVGAGI. The V end was cut by 6 bases, the J end by 6 bases, with 17 bases between. In nucleotides, the CDR3 is TGTGCCAGCAGAGGGGGGGGTACAGGTTCCGGGGAGCTGTTTTTT. Its translation: CASRGGGTGSGELFF.

In this sample, this clonotype turned up many times. The CDR3 spells CASNSNEKLFF. The CDR3 DNA is TGTGCCAGCAACAGCAATGAAAAACTGTTTTTT. This rearrangement joins TRBV28 to TRBJ1-4; no definite D call. V was clipped by 7 bases and J by 5 bases, with 5 bases between them. Germline CDR1 reads MDHEN; CDR2 reads SYDVKM. The CDR3 extends over 11 amino acids.

With regard to this clonotype: One junction end does not reproduce the germline sequence, and a read error may be involved. This chain links TRBV5-5 with TRBJ2-2; either TRBD1 or TRBD2 may fit D (5 bases each). Germline V CDR1 and CDR2: SGHKS, YYEKEE (reference sequence). The CDR3 totals 14 residues. The CDR3 loop reads CASSSGPNSGELFF. The CDR3 nucleotides are TGTGCCAGCAGCTCGGGGCCGAACTCCGGGGAGCTGTTTTTT.

This clonotype was detected many times. This chain links TRBV4-1 with TRBJ2-1; D ambiguous. Trimming shortened V by 0 bases and J by 8 bases, and 20 bases separated the two germline ends. The CDR3 length is 17 residues. Per the germline V gene, CDR1 is MGHRA and CDR2 is YSYEKL. This chain's CDR3 is CASSQDSLISRADEQFF. The CDR3 DNA is TGCGCCAGCAGCCAAGACAGCCTAATTTCTAGAGCCGATGAGCAGTTCTTC.

This clonotype was detected ten times or more. The J gene is TRBJ1-1, the V gene TRBV5-1; no reliable D call. Germline CDR1 SGHRS, CDR2 YFSETQ. There are 14 residues in the CDR3. Trimming cost V 7 bases and J 0 bases, with 13 bases left between them. The CDR3 nucleotides are TGCGCCAGCCGGGCCGGGCCCGTGAACACTGAAGCTTTCTTT. It yields the protein CASRAGPVNTEAFF.

The V call is TRBV4-1, the J call TRBJ2-5; 12 bases align to TRBD2. Germline assignment: CDR1 MGHRA and CDR2 YSYEKL. With 2 bases clipped from V and 2 bases from J, the junction kept 3 bases outside the gene matches. The CDR3 has 16 residues. The CDR3 sequence is CASSQPGTSGQETQYF. The DNA of the CDR3 is TGCGCCAGCAGCCAACCCGGGACTAGCGGGCAAGAGACCCAGTACTTC.

Many counts were recorded for this clonotype. The genes are TRBV5-1 and TRBJ2-1, with 7 bases lining up with TRBD1. This CDR3 contains 15 residues. Germline assignment: CDR1 SGHRS and CDR2 YFSETQ. The V segment lost 4 bases and the J segment 5 bases; nucleotides outside the gene matches: 9. CDR3 sequence: CASSGNRGGDNEQFF. For the CDR3, the DNA is TGCGCCAGCAGCGGGAACAGGGGTGGTGACAATGAGCAGTTCTTC.

This clonotype was observed at least ten times. The chain carries TRBV10-3 and TRBJ1-1; D is undetermined. Germline V gives CDR1 ENHRY, CDR2 SYGVKD. This CDR3 has 13 residues. The V end lost 6 bases, the J end lost 2 bases, and 10 bases lay between the germline ends. The CDR3 reads CAISPLGNTEAFF. As DNA, the CDR3 is TGTGCCATCAGCCCCCTTGGTAACACTGAAGCTTTCTTT.

This clonotype was seen more than once but under ten times. This chain links TRBV4-2 with TRBJ2-3, with D possibly TRBD2 on 5 matching bases. The V end was cut by 0 bases, the J end by 2 bases, with 9 bases between. CDR1 LGHNA and CDR2 YNFKEQ come from the germline V gene. This CDR3 is built from 15 residues. The CDR3: CASSQERAFTDTQYF. Here the CDR3 DNA reads TGTGCCAGCAGCCAAGAGCGGGCCTTCACAGATACGCAGTATTTT.

The CDR3 loop is CASSLYGGLNQPQHF. CDR3 DNA: TGTGCCAGCAGCTTGTACGGGGGGCTCAATCAGCCCCAGCATTTT. The V and J genes are TRBV5-8 and TRBJ1-5; a weak D match, TRBD1 (6 bases). This CDR3 region has 15 residues. Per germline, CDR1 SGHTS and CDR2 YDEGEE. V was cut by 1 base and J by 3 bases, with 11 bases left in between.

The J gene is TRBJ2-6, the V gene TRBV12-3 or TRBV12-4; D remains ambiguous. The length of the CDR3 is 15 residues. With 6 bases removed from V and 4 bases from J, the gap between germline ends came to 13 bases. This chain's CDR3 is CASRFGNRGANVLTF. In nucleotides, the CDR3 is TGTGCCAGCAGATTTGGAAACCGAGGGGCCAACGTCCTGACTTTC.

This clonotype has at least ten counts. The chain employs TRBV6-2 or TRBV6-3 and TRBJ1-5; D unclear. Germline V gene data show CDR1 as MNHEY and CDR2 as SVGEGT. V lost 2 bases to trimming and J lost 7 bases, with 6 bases between them. The CDR3 covers 12 residues. CDR3 DNA sequence: TGTGCCAGCAGTTACGAGTGGCAGCCCCAGCATTTT. It codes for CASSYEWQPQHF.

In its sample, this clonotype was seen many times. The chain links TRBV29-1 to TRBJ1-1; D is unclear. V gave up 3 bases and J gave up 8 bases, with 10 bases separating them. Germline V gene data show CDR1 as SQVTM and CDR2 as ANQGSEA. This CDR3 has 11 amino acids. The chain's CDR3 is CSVEKTQEAFF. In nucleotides, the CDR3 is TGCAGCGTTGAGAAGACACAAGAAGCTTTCTTT.